Listed here is a single T cell receptor beta chain. Assay: immunoSEQ multiplex PCR; the TCRdb copy retains only in-frame clones and omits some. The sample records fewer than 300,000 clones, approximately 85% being singletons. The sample is drawn from a study of blood T cell repertoires in COVID-19. V gave up 6 bases and J gave up 0 bases; unmatched junction bases: 3. Germline V gives CDR1 MNHEY, CDR2 SVGAGI. This CDR3 spans 15 amino acids. The rearrangement links TRBV6-5 to TRBJ2-3; TRBD2 matches at 10 bases. This TCR came from a woman between 25 and 40 years old who had recovered from COVID-19. Material for sequencing was PBMCs or T cells enriched from blood (not recorded which). Here the CDR3 DNA reads TGTGCCAGCAGGCTAGCGGGGGTTAGCACAGATACGCAGTATTTT. Translated, it gives CASRLAGVSTDTQYF.